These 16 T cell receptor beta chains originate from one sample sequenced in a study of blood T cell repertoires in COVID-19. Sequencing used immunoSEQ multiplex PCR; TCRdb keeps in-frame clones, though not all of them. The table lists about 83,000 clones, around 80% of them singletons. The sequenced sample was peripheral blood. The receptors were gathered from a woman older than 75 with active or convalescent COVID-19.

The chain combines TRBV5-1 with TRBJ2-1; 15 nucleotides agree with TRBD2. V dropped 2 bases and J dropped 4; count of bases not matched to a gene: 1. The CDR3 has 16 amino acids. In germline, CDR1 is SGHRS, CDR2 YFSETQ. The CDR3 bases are TGCGCCAGCAGCTTCGGACTAGCGGGGGGGTACAATGAGCAGTTCTTC. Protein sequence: CASSFGLAGGYNEQFF. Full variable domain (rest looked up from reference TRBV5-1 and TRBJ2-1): KAGVTQTPRYLIKTRGQQVTLSCSPISGHRSVSWYQQTPGQGLQFLFEYFSETQRNKGNFPGRFSGRQFSNSRSEMNVSTLELGDSALYLCASSFGLAGGYNEQFFGPGTRLTVL.

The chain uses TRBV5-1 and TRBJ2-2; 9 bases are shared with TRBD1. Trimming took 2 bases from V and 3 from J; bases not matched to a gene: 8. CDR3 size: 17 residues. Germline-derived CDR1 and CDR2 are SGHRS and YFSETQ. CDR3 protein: CASSLGGTGKDTGELFF. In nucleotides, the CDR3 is TGCGCCAGCAGCTTAGGCGGGACAGGGAAGGACACCGGGGAGCTGTTTTTT.

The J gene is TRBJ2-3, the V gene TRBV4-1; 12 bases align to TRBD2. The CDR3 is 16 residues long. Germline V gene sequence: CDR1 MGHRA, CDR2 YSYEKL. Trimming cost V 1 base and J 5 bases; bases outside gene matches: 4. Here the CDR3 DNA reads TGCGCCAGCAGCCAAGGGCTAGCGGGGGGGAGAGATACGCAGTATTTT. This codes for CASSQGLAGGRDTQYF.

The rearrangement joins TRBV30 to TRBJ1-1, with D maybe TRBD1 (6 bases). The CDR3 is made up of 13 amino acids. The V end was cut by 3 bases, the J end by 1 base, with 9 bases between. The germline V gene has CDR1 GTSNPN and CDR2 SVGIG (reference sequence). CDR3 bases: TGTGCCTGGAGGCAGGGGCCGAACACTGAAGCTTTCTTT. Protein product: CAWRQGPNTEAFF. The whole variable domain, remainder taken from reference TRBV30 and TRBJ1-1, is SQTIHQWPATLVQPVGSPLSLECTVEGTSNPNLYWYRQAAGRGLQLLFYSVGIGQISSEVPQNLSASRPQDRQFILSSKKLLLSDSGFYLCAWRQGPNTEAFFGQGTRLTVV.

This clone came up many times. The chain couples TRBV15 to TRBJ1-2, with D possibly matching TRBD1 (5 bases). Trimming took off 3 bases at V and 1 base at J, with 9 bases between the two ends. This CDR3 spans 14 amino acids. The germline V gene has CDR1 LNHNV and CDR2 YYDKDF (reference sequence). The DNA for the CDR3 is TGTGCCACCAGCAGGGGGGGTATTAACTATGGCTACACCTTC. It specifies CATSRGGINYGYTF.

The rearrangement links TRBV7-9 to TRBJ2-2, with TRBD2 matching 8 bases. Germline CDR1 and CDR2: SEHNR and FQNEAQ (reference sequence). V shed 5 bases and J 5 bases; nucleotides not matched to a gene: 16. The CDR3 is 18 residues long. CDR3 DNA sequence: TGTGCCAGCAGCCCCCGCGGGGGGTCATTTTTGTTTACCGGGGAGCTGTTTTTT. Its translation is CASSPRGGSFLFTGELFF.

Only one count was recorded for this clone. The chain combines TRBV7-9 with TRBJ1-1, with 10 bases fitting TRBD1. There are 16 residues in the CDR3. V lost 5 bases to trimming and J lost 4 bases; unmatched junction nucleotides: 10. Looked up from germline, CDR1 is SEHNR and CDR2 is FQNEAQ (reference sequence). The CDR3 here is CASSPQTGGSFTEAFF. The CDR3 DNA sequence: TGTGCCAGCAGCCCACAGACAGGGGGCTCTTTCACTGAAGCTTTCTTT.

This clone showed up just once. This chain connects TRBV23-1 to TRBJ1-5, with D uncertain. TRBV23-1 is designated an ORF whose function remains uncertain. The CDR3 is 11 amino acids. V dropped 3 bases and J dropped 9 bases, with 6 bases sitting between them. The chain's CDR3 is CASSHPGPQHF. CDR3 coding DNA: TGCGCCAGCAGTCATCCGGGGCCCCAGCATTTT.

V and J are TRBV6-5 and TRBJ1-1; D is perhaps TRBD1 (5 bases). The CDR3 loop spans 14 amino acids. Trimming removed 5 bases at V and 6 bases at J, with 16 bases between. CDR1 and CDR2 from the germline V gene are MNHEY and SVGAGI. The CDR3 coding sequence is TGTGCCAGCAGTCCCGGGGGGGGGTCCGCTGAAGCTTTCTTT. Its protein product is CASSPGGGSAEAFF.

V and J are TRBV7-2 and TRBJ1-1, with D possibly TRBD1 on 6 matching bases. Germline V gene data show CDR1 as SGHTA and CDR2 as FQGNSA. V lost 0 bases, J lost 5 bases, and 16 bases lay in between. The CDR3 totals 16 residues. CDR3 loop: CASSLALKQGWTEAFF. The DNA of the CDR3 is TGTGCCAGCAGCTTAGCCTTAAAACAGGGATGGACTGAAGCTTTCTTT.

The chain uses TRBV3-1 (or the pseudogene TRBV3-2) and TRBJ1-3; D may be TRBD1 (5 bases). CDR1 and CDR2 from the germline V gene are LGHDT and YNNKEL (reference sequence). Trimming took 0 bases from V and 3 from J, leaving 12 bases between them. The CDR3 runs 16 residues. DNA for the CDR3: TGTGCCAGCAGCCAAGATCCGGGGGAGGGTGGAAACACCATATATTTT. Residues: CASSQDPGEGGNTIYF.

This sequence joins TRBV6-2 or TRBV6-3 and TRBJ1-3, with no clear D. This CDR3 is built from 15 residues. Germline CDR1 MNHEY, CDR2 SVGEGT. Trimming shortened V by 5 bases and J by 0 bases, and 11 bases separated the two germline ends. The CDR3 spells CASSPSAGSGNTIYF. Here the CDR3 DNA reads TGTGCCAGCAGTCCATCGGCAGGCTCTGGAAACACCATATATTTT.

As DNA, the CDR3 is TGTGCCAGCAGCGCGCTGAATCAGCCCCAGCATTTT. This sequence encodes CASSALNQPQHF. The chain employs TRBV7-9 and TRBJ1-5; no definite D call. Trimming cost V 5 bases and J 4 bases, with 6 bases left between them. Germline CDR1 reads SEHNR; CDR2 reads FQNEAQ (reference sequence). There are 12 residues in the CDR3.

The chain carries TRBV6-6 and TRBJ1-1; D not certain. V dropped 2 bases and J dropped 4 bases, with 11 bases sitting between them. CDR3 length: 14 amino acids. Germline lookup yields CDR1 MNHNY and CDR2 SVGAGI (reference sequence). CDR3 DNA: TGTGCCAGCAGTTACAGGGAGTCGTCCACTGAAGCTTTCTTT. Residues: CASSYRESSTEAFF.

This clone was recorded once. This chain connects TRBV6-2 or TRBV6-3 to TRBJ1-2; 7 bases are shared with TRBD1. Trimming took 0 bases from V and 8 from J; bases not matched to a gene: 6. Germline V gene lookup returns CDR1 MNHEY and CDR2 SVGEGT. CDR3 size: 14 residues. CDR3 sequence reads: CASSYSSGGQGYTF. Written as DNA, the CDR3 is TGTGCCAGCAGTTACTCGTCAGGGGGACAAGGCTACACCTTC.

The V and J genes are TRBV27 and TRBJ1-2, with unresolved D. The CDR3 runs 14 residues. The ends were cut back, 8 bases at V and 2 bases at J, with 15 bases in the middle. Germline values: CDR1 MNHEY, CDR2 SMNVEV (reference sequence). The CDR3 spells CASRRRGGNYGYTF. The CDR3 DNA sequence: TGTGCCAGCCGACGCCGTGGAGGCAACTATGGCTACACCTTC.